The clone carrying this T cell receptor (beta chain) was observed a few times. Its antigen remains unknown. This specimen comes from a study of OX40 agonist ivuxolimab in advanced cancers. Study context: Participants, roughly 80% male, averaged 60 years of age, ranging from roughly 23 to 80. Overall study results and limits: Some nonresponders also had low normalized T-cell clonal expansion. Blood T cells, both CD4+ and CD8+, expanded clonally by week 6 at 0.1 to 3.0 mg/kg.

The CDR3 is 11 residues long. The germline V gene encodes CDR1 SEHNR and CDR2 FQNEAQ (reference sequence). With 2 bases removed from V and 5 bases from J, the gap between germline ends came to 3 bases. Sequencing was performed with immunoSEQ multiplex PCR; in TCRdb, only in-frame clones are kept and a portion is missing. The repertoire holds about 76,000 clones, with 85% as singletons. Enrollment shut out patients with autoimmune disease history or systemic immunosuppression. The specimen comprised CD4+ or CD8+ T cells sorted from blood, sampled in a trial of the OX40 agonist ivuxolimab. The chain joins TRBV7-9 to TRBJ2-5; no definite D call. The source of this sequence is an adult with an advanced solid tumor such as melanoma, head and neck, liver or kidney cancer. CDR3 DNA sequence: TGTGCCAGCAGCTTACATGAGACCCAGTACTTC. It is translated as CASSLHETQYF.